This TCR beta chain came from a study of long-term antiretroviral therapy in people with HIV (dated by TCRdb to between 2020 and 2023). Regarding the research as a whole: The earliest samples were collected approximately a decade before the 2015 WHO recommendation for immediate ART, a period when ART was typically delayed until CD4 counts fell. Whether ART initiation and durable HIV suppression were associated with changes in peripheral blood TRB repertoire composition and diversity was tested in a retrospective serial study. The cohort contributed about 190 cryopreserved PBMC samples from about 30 adults with confirmed HIV infection, collected serially over a mean of about six years (range 1-12). Among the roughly 30 participants with HIV, eleven to twelve were female. Test extractions of a monoclonal T-cell line alongside about 35 polyclonal samples showed no cross-contamination during QIAcube processing. The paper's findings and limits, for the study overall: Owing to limited PBMC availability, only the TCR beta chain was sequenced, without alpha chain pairing. The repertoire was dominated across all time points by expanded TRB clones identified before ART initiation, although this dominance was seen to fluctuate and to decrease in many PLHIV after ART. Because pre-ART samples had limited cell numbers, profiling was done on unsorted PBMC rather than on sorted CD4+ and CD8+ T cells. ART initiation was associated with a significant increase in TRB diversity, but diversity stayed significantly below transplant donor controls even after long-term ART. No data were available on ART adherence, viral resistance or therapy changes, limiting inferences about post-ART repertoire changes. The samples span the years 2004 to 2017, and the ART regimens used may be less effective than current regimens. Compared with controls, HIV repertoires had narrower CDR3 length ranges, and the network structure pointed to an antigen-experienced repertoire that shifted only slightly toward naive after ART.

The immunoSEQ hsTCRB v3.0 assay was used at survey level resolution to sequence the TRB variable region. The target sequencing depth for TRB was about 40,000-50,000 T-cell genomes per sample. TRB libraries were pooled and sequenced on an Illumina MiSeq using a v3 150-cycle kit. Turning to the authors' computational methods: Analysis of repertoires was carried out in R inside a reproducible Nextflow workflow spanning QC, data transformation and analysis. LymphoSeq2, an R package for exploring AIRR-Seq data, was used to implement the custom analyses. A few samples yielding fewer than 5000 total TRB sequences were excluded, leaving 188 analyzed HIV repertoires. Of the approximately 190 retained HIV repertoires, approximately 60 were collected before and around 130 after ART initiation. Each repertoire was downsampled to 5000 TRB nucleotide sequences, and summary statistics were averaged across 100 downsampling iterations. Only TRB sequences with CDR3 regions of at least seven amino acids were retained for analysis. Two measures captured diversity: a Shannon entropy-derived clonality score and the Gini coefficient. In the repertoire networks, any two of the top 5000 CDR3 amino acid sequences were connected whenever the two sequences differed by an edit distance of one. GLIPH2 predicted antigen specificity groups and MHC restriction for TRB CDR3 amino acid sequences. To flag known associations with CMV, EBV, HIV or tissue antigens, CDR3 amino acid sequences were compared against VDJdb and McPAS-TCR. Pre-ART, post-ART and control groups were compared with Wilcoxon signed-rank tests and Holm-Bonferroni correction. As stored in TCRdb, this immuneACCESS dataset retains in-frame rearrangements with V and J assigned. A fraction of the clones does not appear; measured against another copy, unresolved V genes explain less than half of the discrepancy, and the remainder lacks a known reason. For V, J and clone size, that table is used; D and trimming come from the DNA. The sample data list 20,000 or so clones, and roughly 84% of these were observed just once. The ten largest clones take up around 3.7% of the sample.

Regarding this clone: No cognate antigen has been identified for it. Within one base of it there is no much larger clone, and no base qualities were kept.

The germline V gene encodes CDR1 SNHLY and CDR2 FYNNEI. Its CDR3 holds 14 amino acids, cysteine through phenylalanine. This entry keeps only the CDR3 DNA: 42 bases, framed from base 1. V is pared back by 9 bases and J by 5 bases, with 17 bases lying between the germline termini. Participants were included only if at least one PBMC sample before ART initiation and at least two post-ART samples were available. Treatment was received in the United States of America by all participants with HIV. Before DNA extraction, cryopreserved samples of about 0.95-10 million PBMC were thawed and then washed. At the time of the earliest PBMC sample, participants with HIV were aged between roughly 20 and 55 years. Each participant contributed PBMC samples from 1-4 timepoints before ART initiation and 2-8 timepoints after ART initiation, with a median of 7 samples. For every participant, serial HIV viral load, CD4+ T-cell count, ART history and demographic data were obtained. Genomic DNA was extracted from unsorted PBMC with a Qiagen kit on a QIAcube, processed in batches of 12 samples.

The sequence was collected from a woman aged 45-65 years with HIV. The chain employs TRBV2 and TRBJ2-1; the D segment may tentatively be TRBD1 or TRBD2, each giving 5 matched bases. The source material was unsorted PBMCs, sampled 1.9 years after starting antiretroviral therapy. The nucleotides are TGTGCCAGTGATCGTGGGGGTTCGAACAATGAGCAGTTCTTC. The translation is CASDRGGSNNEQFF.